These T cell receptor beta chains were read from a single sample in a study of sequential checkpoint blockade in melanoma. TCRdb's table, derived via immunoSEQ multiplex PCR, lists solely in-frame clones and lacks some. The table includes 8,000 to 8,500 clones, roughly three fifths detected once. This specimen was CD8+ T cells sorted from blood (inferred from file names), taken from a patient given nivolumab and ipilimumab in sequence. These receptors originate from a human donor with melanoma. Both conserved end residues are part of each CDR3. The D gene is left open where the match is weak. Size is stated for part of the rows, as once, few or many counts, or as a class when the clone is expanded.

V: TRBV19; D: TRBD1; size: -; J: TRBJ2-1; DNA: TGTGCCAGTAGTCTCGCCGGGACAGCTTACAATGAGCAGTTCTTC; CDR3: CASSLAGTAYNEQFF
V: TRBV4-2; D: TRBD1; size: -; J: TRBJ1-3; DNA: TGTGCCAGCAGCCTGACAGGGGACCCTGGAAACACCATATATTTT; CDR3: CASSLTGDPGNTIYF
V: TRBV7-9; D: TRBD1; size: few; J: TRBJ1-1; DNA: TGTGCCAGCAGCTCGCCGACAGGGGGCGACACTGAAGCTTTCTTT; CDR3: CASSSPTGGDTEAFF
V: TRBV28; D: -; size: once; J: TRBJ1-5; DNA: TGTGCCAGCAGTTTACCCGCATCAGTGGATCAGCCCCAGCATTTT; CDR3: CASSLPASVDQPQHF
V: TRBV25-1; D: TRBD1; size: -; J: TRBJ1-4; DNA: TGTGCCAGCAGTGATCTCGACAGGGTTGGTGAAAAACTGTTTTTT; CDR3: CASSDLDRVGEKLFF
V: TRBV2; D: -; size: -; J: TRBJ1-4; DNA: TGTGCCAGTCATTCGCTGGGGGGAGCGGAACTGTTTTTT; CDR3: CASHSLGGAELFF
V: TRBV30; D: -; size: -; J: TRBJ1-1; DNA: TGTGCCTGGAGTGGACACGAGAACACTGAAGCTTTCTTT; CDR3: CAWSGHENTEAFF
V: TRBV6-5; D: -; size: once; J: TRBJ2-7; DNA: TGTGCCAGCAGTTACGACCGGCCGGGCGAGCAGTACTTC; CDR3: CASSYDRPGEQYF
V: TRBV27; D: -; size: -; J: TRBJ2-6; DNA: TGTGCCAGCAGTTTTTTAGCCCCCTCTGGGGCCAACGTCCTGACTTTC; CDR3: CASSFLAPSGANVLTF
V: TRBV5-1; D: TRBD1; size: -; J: TRBJ2-7; DNA: TGCGCCAGCAGCGGGACAGGGGAACAGCAGTACTTC; CDR3: CASSGTGEQQYF
V: TRBV5-5; D: -; size: few; J: TRBJ1-1; DNA: TGTGCCAGCAGGTACGCAGTGAACACTGAAGCTTTCTTT; CDR3: CASRYAVNTEAFF
V: TRBV7-9; D: -; size: -; J: TRBJ2-6; DNA: TGTGCCAGCAGCTTTATGAGGAACTCTGGGGCCAACGTCCTGACTTTC; CDR3: CASSFMRNSGANVLTF
V: TRBV7-9; D: -; size: few; J: TRBJ1-5; DNA: TGTGCCAGCAGCCAAGTCCAAGACAATAATCAGCCCCAGCATTTT; CDR3: CASSQVQDNNQPQHF
V: TRBV5-4; D: TRBD2; size: -; J: TRBJ2-7; DNA: TGTGCCAGCAGCTTGGGTTCTAGCGGGGGGGCCCACGAGCAGTACTTC; CDR3: CASSLGSSGGAHEQYF
V: TRBV27; D: -; size: -; J: TRBJ1-2; DNA: TGTGCCAGCAGTTTAAGGGGCCCAACCTTCTATGGCTACACCTTC; CDR3: CASSLRGPTFYGYTF
V: TRBV5-1; D: TRBD1; size: few; J: TRBJ1-2; DNA: TGCGCCAGCAGCCCCTCGACAGGGGGCTTAGGCTATGGCTACACCTTC; CDR3: CASSPSTGGLGYGYTF
V: TRBV14; D: -; size: -; J: TRBJ2-7; DNA: TGTGCCAGCAGCCAAAGGGGTGGCTACGAGCAGTACTTC; CDR3: CASSQRGGYEQYF
V: TRBV30; D: TRBD1; size: few; J: TRBJ2-7; DNA: TGTGCCGGAACGGGACAGATGGACGAGCAGTACTTC; CDR3: CAGTGQMDEQYF
V: TRBV29-1; D: -; size: -; J: TRBJ2-7; DNA: TGCAGCGTTGAAGGTGGGGGGGGCCCTACCCTCGAGCAGTACTTC; CDR3: CSVEGGGGPTLEQYF
V: TRBV2; D: TRBD1; size: -; J: TRBJ2-7; DNA: TGCGCCAGCAGTGAGGGGCAGGGGGCGGGGTACGAGCAGTACTTC; CDR3: CASSEGQGAGYEQYF
V: TRBV27; D: TRBD1; size: -; J: TRBJ2-7; DNA: TGTGCCAGCAGTTCACAAGTCCCGGGACAGGGGGTCTCCTACGAGCAGTACTTC; CDR3: CASSSQVPGQGVSYEQYF
V: TRBV27; D: -; size: -; J: TRBJ1-2; DNA: TGTGCCAGCAGTTTATCACGAGGCTACTATGGCTACACCTTC; CDR3: CASSLSRGYYGYTF
V: TRBV9; D: TRBD2; size: -; J: TRBJ2-2; DNA: TGTGCCAGCAGCGGAACTAGCGGGGGGTCGAACACCGGGGAGCTGTTTTTT; CDR3: CASSGTSGGSNTGELFF
V: TRBV28; D: TRBD1; size: few; J: TRBJ1-1; DNA: TGTGCCAGCACCCGGGACAGGGGGAGCACTGAAGCTTTCTTT; CDR3: CASTRDRGSTEAFF
V: TRBV4-1; D: TRBD1; size: few; J: TRBJ2-7; DNA: TGCGCCAGCAGCCAAGACCAGGGGGCGCTCGCCCAGTACTTC; CDR3: CASSQDQGALAQYF
V: TRBV15; D: TRBD1; size: -; J: TRBJ1-2; DNA: TGTGCCACCAGTCCCGTTCTTAATGCCAGGGGGCAGGATGGCTACACCTTC; CDR3: CATSPVLNARGQDGYTF
V: TRBV5-5; D: -; size: -; J: TRBJ2-7; DNA: TGTGCCAGCAGCTCTGGGCTCGCAGCAGTCGAGCAGTACTTC; CDR3: CASSSGLAAVEQYF
V: TRBV4-1; D: -; size: -; J: TRBJ2-7; DNA: TGCGCCAGCAGCCAAGGTAGCTCCTACGAGCAGTACTTC; CDR3: CASSQGSSYEQYF
V: TRBV4-1; D: -; size: few; J: TRBJ2-7; DNA: TGCGCCAGCAGCCACTCCCAGGGAACCTACGAGCAGTACTTC; CDR3: CASSHSQGTYEQYF
V: TRBV19; D: -; size: -; J: TRBJ2-7; DNA: TGTGCCAGTAGTATCGGCAGGGGTCCCTACTACGAGCAGTACTTC; CDR3: CASSIGRGPYYEQYF
V: TRBV13; D: TRBD1; size: -; J: TRBJ1-6; DNA: TGTGCCAGCAGCTTAGGCGATTGGGCGACAGGGGGACTCCACTTT; CDR3: CASSLGDWATGGLHF
V: TRBV4-2; D: TRBD2; size: -; J: TRBJ2-7; DNA: TGTGCCAGCAGCTTAGGCGGGGGCTACGAGCAGTACTTC; CDR3: CASSLGGGYEQYF
V: TRBV6-5; D: -; size: -; J: TRBJ1-2; DNA: TGTGCCAGCGAGGGTAGGACCCAAAAGGGCTATGGCTACACCTTC; CDR3: CASEGRTQKGYGYTF
V: TRBV6-5; D: -; size: -; J: TRBJ1-2; DNA: TGTGCCAGCAGTTACTTAGGACGGGGCTATGGCTACACCTTC; CDR3: CASSYLGRGYGYTF
V: TRBV28; D: -; size: few; J: TRBJ2-2; DNA: TGTGCCAGCAGTTTGAGCGCGGGGGCCACCGGGGAGCTGTTTTTT; CDR3: CASSLSAGATGELFF
V: TRBV9; D: TRBD1; size: once; J: TRBJ1-4; DNA: TGTGCCAGCAGCGTAGGACAGGGTTCGGCTAATGAAAAACTGTTTTTT; CDR3: CASSVGQGSANEKLFF
V: TRBV7-9; D: -; size: few; J: TRBJ2-7; DNA: TGTGCCAGCAGATCGGACAGCCCCGAGCAGTACTTC; CDR3: CASRSDSPEQYF
V: TRBV6-4; D: TRBD2; size: -; J: TRBJ2-7; DNA: TGTGCCAGCAGTGAGAGCGGGGGGGCCTACGAGCAGTACTTC; CDR3: CASSESGGAYEQYF
V: TRBV2; D: -; size: -; J: TRBJ2-6; DNA: TGTGCCAGCATCGGCTCTGGGGCCAACGTCCTGACTTTC; CDR3: CASIGSGANVLTF
V: TRBV29-1; D: -; size: -; J: TRBJ1-2; DNA: TGCAGCGTTGTCAGCGGGGATTACTATGGCTACACCTTC; CDR3: CSVVSGDYYGYTF
V: TRBV9; D: TRBD1; size: -; J: TRBJ1-4; DNA: TGTGCCAGCAGCTTGCGACAGGGGGTAAATGAAAAACTGTTTTTT; CDR3: CASSLRQGVNEKLFF
V: TRBV10-3; D: TRBD1; size: few; J: TRBJ1-2; DNA: TGTGCCAGCAGTTACTCGACAGGGTATGGCTACACCTTC; CDR3: CASSYSTGYGYTF
V: TRBV19; D: TRBD2; size: -; J: TRBJ2-7; DNA: TGTGCCAGTAGTATAGCGGGGACTACGTACGAGCAGTACTTC; CDR3: CASSIAGTTYEQYF
V: TRBV7-2; D: TRBD2; size: -; J: TRBJ2-3; DNA: TGTGCCAGCAGCCAAGGAGTTGGCGGGGGGGCCATGGGCACAGATACGCAGTATTTT; CDR3: CASSQGVGGGAMGTDTQYF
V: TRBV5-1; D: TRBD2; size: -; J: TRBJ2-1; DNA: TGCGCCAGCAGCTTGGCTCGGGGGGTGTACAATGAGCAGTTCTTC; CDR3: CASSLARGVYNEQFF
V: TRBV6-6; D: TRBD2; size: few; J: TRBJ2-5; DNA: TGTGCCAGCAGTTACTCCGACAGTCGGGGGGAGCAGTACTTC; CDR3: CASSYSDSRGEQYF
V: TRBV5-6; D: -; size: -; J: TRBJ1-1; DNA: TGTGCCAGCAGCTTGGGGAGGACTGAAGCTTTCTTT; CDR3: CASSLGRTEAFF
V: TRBV11-1; D: -; size: few; J: TRBJ1-1; DNA: TGTGCCAGCAGCCCCGTATTGGGGCCTGGGGCTGAAGCTTTCTTT; CDR3: CASSPVLGPGAEAFF
V: TRBV28; D: -; size: medium-sized; J: TRBJ2-7; DNA: TGTGCCAGCAGGGGGCTCCGACACGAGCAGTACTTC; CDR3: CASRGLRHEQYF
V: TRBV19; D: -; size: -; J: TRBJ1-2; DNA: TGTGCCAGTAGTTGGACAGCCGACTATGGCTACACCTTC; CDR3: CASSWTADYGYTF
V: TRBV6-4; D: TRBD2; size: -; J: TRBJ2-1; DNA: TGTGCCAGCAGTTTTAGCGGGGGGGCCTTGAATGAGCAGTTCTTC; CDR3: CASSFSGGALNEQFF
V: TRBV5-1; D: TRBD2; size: -; J: TRBJ2-7; DNA: TGCGCCAGCAGCTTGGAATTGCTGGGACTAGCGGGGAGCTACGAGCAGTACTTC; CDR3: CASSLELLGLAGSYEQYF
V: TRBV29-1; D: -; size: once; J: TRBJ1-1; DNA: TGCAGCGTTGACCGGGGGTACGGCACTGAAGCTTTCTTT; CDR3: CSVDRGYGTEAFF
V: TRBV9; D: TRBD1; size: -; J: TRBJ1-2; DNA: TGTGCCAGCAGCGGACTGGACAGGGTGAACTATGGCTACACCTTC; CDR3: CASSGLDRVNYGYTF
V: TRBV29-1; D: -; size: -; J: TRBJ2-7; DNA: TGCAGCGTTGAAGGTCCACCCCACTACGAGCAGTACTTC; CDR3: CSVEGPPHYEQYF